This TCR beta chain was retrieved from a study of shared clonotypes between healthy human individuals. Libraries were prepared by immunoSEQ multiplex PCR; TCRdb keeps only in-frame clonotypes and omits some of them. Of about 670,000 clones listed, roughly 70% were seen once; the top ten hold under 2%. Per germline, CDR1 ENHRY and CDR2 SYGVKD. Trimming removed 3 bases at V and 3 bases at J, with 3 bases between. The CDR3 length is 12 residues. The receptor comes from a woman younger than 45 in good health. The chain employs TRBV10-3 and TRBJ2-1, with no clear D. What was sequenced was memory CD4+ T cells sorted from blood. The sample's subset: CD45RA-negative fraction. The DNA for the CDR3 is TGTGCCATCAGTGACTACTACAATGAGCAGTTCTTC. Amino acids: CAISDYYNEQFF.